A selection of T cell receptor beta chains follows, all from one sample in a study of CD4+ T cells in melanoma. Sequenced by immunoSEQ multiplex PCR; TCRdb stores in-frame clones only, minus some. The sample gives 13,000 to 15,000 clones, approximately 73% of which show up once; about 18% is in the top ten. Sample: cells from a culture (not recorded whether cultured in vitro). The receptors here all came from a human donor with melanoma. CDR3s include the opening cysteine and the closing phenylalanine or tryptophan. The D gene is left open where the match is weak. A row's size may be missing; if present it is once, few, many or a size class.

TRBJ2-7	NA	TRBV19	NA	TGTGCCAGTAGTATAGCCCAGCCTCCCTACGAGCAGTACTTC	CASSIAQPPYEQYF
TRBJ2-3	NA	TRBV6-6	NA	TGTGCCAGCGGGTCCCACAGTATTGGGTCGACAGATACGCAGTATTTT	CASGSHSIGSTDTQYF
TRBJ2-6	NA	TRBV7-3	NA	TGTGCCAGCAGCTTAGGGACCTCTGGGGCCAACGTCCTGACTTTC	CASSLGTSGANVLTF
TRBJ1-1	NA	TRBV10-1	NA	TGCGCCAGCAGTGACACCGGTGGGAAGACTGAAGCTTTCTTT	CASSDTGGKTEAFF
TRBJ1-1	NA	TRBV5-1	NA	TGCGCCAGCAGCTTGGCCGAAGGGGGGCCTGGTGAAGCTTTCTTT	CASSLAEGGPGEAFF
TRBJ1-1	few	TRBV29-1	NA	TGCAGCGTTGCTCCGGACAATAATCTCCCTGAAGCTTTCTTT	CSVAPDNNLPEAFF
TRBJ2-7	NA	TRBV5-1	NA	TGCGCCAGCAGCTTGGGCGATAGCTCCTACGAGCAGTACTTC	CASSLGDSSYEQYF
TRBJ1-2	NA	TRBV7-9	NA	TGTGCCAGCAGCCCGTGGGGGATTAACTATGGCTACACCTTC	CASSPWGINYGYTF
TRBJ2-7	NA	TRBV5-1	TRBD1	TGCGCCAGCAGCTCGACAGGGGACACCTACGAGCAGTACTTC	CASSSTGDTYEQYF
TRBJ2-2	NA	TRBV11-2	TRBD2	TGTGCCAGCAGCGGGCCGGGGGGGGCCGGGGAGCTGTTTTTT	CASSGPGGAGELFF
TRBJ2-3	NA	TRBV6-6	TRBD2	TGTGCCAGCAGTGGGACTAGCGGTATCACAGATACGCAGTATTTT	CASSGTSGITDTQYF
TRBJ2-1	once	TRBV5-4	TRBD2	TGTGCCAGCAGCTTGAACAGCGGGGGGGCCTACAATGAGCAGTTCTTC	CASSLNSGGAYNEQFF
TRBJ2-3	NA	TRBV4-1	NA	TGCGCCAGCAGCCAAGATGGGGGGGCCGGGTACACAGATACGCAGTATTTT	CASSQDGGAGYTDTQYF
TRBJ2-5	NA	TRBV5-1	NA	TGCGCCAGCAGCCGTGGAGGCAACAGGAAATCACAAGAGACCCAGTACTTC	CASSRGGNRKSQETQYF
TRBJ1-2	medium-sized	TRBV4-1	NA	TGCGCCAGCAGCCAGACCGGGACACAGAACTATGGCTACACCTTC	CASSQTGTQNYGYTF
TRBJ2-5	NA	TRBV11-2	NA	TGTGCCAGCAGCTTAGATGTCGGACAAGAGACCCAGTACTTC	CASSLDVGQETQYF
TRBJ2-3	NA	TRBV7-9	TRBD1	TGTGCCAGCAGAGTGGCTAGGACAGGGGACTATGATACGCAGTATTTT	CASRVARTGDYDTQYF
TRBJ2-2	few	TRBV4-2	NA	TGTGCCAGCAGCCGGACCTCCTTAGGGAGCGGGGAGCTGTTTTTT	CASSRTSLGSGELFF
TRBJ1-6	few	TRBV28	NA	TGTGCCAGCAGTTTCTCATCCAGGCCTGAGGCCCTCCACTTT	CASSFSSRPEALHF
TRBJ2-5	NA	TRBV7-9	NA	TGTGCCAGCAGCTTCGCCGGGACGAGGCAAGAGACCCAGTACTTC	CASSFAGTRQETQYF
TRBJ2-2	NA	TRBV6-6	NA	TGTGCCACCGGTAGGCCTTCGAACACCGGGGAGCTGTTTTTT	CATGRPSNTGELFF
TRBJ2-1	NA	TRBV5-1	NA	TGCGCCAGCAGCTTGGGGGACTTATACAATGAGCAGTTCTTC	CASSLGDLYNEQFF
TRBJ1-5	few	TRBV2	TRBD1	TGTGCCAGCAGCAGAGGGGGCGGGAGCAATCAGCCCCAGCATTTT	CASSRGGGSNQPQHF
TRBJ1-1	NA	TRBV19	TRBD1	TGTGCCAGCAGAGCGGGCAGGGGGTTGTCTCCTGAAGCTTTCTTT	CASRAGRGLSPEAFF